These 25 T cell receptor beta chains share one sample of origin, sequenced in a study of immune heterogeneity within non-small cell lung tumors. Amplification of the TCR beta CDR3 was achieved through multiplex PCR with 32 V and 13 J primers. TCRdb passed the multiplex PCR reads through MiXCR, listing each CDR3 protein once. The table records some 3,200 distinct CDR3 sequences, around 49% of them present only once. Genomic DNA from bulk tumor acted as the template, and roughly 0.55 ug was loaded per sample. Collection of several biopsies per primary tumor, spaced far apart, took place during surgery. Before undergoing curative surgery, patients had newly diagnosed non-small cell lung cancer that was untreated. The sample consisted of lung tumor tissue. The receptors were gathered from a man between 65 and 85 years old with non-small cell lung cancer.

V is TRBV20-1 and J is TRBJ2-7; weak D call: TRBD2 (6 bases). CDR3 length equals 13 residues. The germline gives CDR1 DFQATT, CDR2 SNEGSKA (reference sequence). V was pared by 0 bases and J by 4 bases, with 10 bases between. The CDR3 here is CSARDFLAYEQYF. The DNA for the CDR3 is TGCAGTGCTAGAGATTTTCTAGCGTACGAGCAGTACTTC.

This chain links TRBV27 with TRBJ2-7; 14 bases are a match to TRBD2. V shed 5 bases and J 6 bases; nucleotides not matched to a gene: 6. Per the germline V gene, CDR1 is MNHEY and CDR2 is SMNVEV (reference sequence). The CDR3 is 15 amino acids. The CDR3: CASSPRTSGRSEQYF. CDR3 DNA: TGTGCCAGCAGTCCGCGGACTAGCGGGAGGAGCGAGCAGTACTTC.

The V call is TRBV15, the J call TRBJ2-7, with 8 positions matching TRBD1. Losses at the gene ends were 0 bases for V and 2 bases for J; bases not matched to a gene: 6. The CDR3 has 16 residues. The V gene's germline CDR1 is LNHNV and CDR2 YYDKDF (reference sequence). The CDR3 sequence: CATSRERAGGTYEQYF. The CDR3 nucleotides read TGTGCCACCAGCAGAGAACGGGCAGGGGGCACCTACGAGCAGTACTTC.

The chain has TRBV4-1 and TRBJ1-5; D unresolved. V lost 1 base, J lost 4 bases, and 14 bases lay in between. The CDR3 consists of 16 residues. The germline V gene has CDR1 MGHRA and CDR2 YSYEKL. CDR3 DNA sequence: TGCGCCAGCAGCCAAGGGGCCAGGATCCAAAATCAGCCCCAGCATTTT. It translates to CASSQGARIQNQPQHF.

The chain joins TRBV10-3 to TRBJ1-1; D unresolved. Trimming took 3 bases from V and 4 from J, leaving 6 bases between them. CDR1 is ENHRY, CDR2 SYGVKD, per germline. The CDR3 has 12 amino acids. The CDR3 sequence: CAISDPGTEAFF. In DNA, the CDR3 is TGTGCCATCAGTGACCCAGGCACTGAAGCTTTCTTT.

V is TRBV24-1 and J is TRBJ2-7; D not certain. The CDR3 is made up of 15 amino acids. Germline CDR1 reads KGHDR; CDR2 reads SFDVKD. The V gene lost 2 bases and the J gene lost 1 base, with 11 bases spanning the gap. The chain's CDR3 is CATSDSTRPSYEQYF. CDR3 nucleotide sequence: TGTGCCACCAGTGATTCGACAAGACCTTCCTACGAGCAGTACTTC.

The CDR3 DNA follows: TGTGCCAGCAGTTCTCGACTAGCGGGAGGCACAGATACGCAGTATTTT. This encodes CASSSRLAGGTDTQYF. The V gene is TRBV27, the J gene TRBJ2-3; TRBD2 matches at 12 bases. After removal of 4 bases from V and 1 base from J, the junction contained 3 bases not matched to a gene. The germline gives CDR1 MNHEY, CDR2 SMNVEV (reference sequence). The CDR3 spans 16 residues.

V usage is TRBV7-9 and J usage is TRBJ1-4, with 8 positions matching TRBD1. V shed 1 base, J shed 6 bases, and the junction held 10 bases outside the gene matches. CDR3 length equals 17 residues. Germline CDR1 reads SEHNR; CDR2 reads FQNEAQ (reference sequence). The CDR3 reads CASSLGQGSLSYEKLFF. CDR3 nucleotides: TGTGCCAGCAGCTTAGGACAGGGGAGTTTGTCATATGAAAAACTGTTTTTT.

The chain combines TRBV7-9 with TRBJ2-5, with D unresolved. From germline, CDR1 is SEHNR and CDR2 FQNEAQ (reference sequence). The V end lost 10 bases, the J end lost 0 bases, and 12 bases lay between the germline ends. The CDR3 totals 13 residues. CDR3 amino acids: CAITLEYQETQYF. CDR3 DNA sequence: TGTGCCATAACCCTGGAGTACCAAGAGACCCAGTACTTC.

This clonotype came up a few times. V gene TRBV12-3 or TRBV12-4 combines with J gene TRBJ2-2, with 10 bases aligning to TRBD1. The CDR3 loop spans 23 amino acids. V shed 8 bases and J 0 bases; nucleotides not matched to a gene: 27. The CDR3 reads CASARRVRHTGTGVGPNTGELFF. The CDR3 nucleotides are TGTGCCAGCGCAAGGCGGGTGCGTCACACCGGGACAGGGGTGGGCCCGAACACCGGGGAGCTGTTTTTT.

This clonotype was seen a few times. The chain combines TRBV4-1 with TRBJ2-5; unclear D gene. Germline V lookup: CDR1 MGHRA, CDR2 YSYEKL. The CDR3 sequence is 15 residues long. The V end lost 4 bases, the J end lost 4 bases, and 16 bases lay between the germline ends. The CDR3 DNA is TGCGCCAGCAGCCCCTTGGGCTCGGAGAGAGAGACCCAGTACTTC. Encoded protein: CASSPLGSERETQYF.

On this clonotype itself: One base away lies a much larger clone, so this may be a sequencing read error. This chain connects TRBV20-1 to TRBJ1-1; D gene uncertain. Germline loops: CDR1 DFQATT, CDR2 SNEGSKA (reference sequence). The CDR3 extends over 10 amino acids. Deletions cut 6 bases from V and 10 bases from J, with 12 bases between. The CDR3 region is CSATGRGAFF. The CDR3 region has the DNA TGCAGTGCGACCGGCCGGGGAGCTTTCTTT.

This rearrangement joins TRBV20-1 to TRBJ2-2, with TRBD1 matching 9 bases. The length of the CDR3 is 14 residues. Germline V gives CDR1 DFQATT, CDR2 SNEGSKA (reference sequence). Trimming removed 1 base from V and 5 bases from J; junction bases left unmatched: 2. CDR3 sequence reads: CSARGDRVTGELFF. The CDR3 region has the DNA TGCAGTGCTAGAGGGGACAGGGTGACCGGGGAGCTGTTTTTT.

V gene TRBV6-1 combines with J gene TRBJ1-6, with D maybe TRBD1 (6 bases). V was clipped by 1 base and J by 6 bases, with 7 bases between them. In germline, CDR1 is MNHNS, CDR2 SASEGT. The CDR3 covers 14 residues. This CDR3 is CASSEGRGNSPLHF. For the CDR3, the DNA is TGTGCCAGCAGTGAAGGCAGGGGTAATTCACCCCTCCACTTT.

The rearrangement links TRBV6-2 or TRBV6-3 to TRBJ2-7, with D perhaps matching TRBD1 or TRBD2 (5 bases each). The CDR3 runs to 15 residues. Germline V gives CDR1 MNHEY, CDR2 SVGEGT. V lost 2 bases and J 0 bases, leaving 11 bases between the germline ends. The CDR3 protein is CASSYGAGSSYEQYF. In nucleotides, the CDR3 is TGTGCCAGCAGTTACGGGGCAGGGAGCTCCTACGAGCAGTACTTC.

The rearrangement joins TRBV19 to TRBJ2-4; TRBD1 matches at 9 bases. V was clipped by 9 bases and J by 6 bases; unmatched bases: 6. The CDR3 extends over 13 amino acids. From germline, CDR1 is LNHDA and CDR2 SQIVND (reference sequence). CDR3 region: CASTGTGRNIQYF. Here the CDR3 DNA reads TGTGCCAGCACCGGGACAGGGAGAAACATTCAGTACTTC.

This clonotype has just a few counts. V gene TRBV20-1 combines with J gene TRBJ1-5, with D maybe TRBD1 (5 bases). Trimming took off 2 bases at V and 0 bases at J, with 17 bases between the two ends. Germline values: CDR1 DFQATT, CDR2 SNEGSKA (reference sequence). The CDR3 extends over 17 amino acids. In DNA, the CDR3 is TGCAGTGCTAGAAACAGGACCAATCGGTATAGCAATCAGCCCCAGCATTTT. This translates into CSARNRTNRYSNQPQHF.

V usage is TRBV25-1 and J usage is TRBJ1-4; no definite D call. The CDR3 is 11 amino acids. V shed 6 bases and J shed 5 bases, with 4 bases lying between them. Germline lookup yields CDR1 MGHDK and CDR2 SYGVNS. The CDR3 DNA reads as TGTGCCAGCAGACAGAATGAAAAACTGTTTTTT. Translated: CASRQNEKLFF.

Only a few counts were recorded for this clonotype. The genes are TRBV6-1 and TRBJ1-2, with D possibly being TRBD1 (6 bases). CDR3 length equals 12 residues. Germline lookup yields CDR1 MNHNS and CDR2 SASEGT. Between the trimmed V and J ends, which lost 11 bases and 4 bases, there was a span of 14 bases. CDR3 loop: CAGEGGTYGYTF. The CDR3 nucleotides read TGTGCCGGCGAAGGGGGGACCTATGGCTACACCTTC.

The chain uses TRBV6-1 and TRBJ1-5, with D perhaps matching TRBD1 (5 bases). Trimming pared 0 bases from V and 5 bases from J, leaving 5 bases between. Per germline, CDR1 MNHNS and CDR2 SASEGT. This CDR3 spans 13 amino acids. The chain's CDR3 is CASSEAGHQPQHF. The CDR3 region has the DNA TGTGCCAGCAGTGAAGCGGGACATCAGCCCCAGCATTTT.

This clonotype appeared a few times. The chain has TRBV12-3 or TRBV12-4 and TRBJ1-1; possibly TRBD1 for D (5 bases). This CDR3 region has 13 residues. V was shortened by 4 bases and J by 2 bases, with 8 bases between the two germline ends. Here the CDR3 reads CASSSGPNTEAFF. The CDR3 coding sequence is TGTGCCAGCAGTTCGGGACCTAACACTGAAGCTTTCTTT.

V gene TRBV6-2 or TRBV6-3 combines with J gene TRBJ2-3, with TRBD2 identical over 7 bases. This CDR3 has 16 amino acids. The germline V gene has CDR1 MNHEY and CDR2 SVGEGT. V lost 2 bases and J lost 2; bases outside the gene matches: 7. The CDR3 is CASSYELAEPTDTQYF. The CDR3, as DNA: TGTGCCAGCAGTTACGAGCTAGCGGAGCCCACAGATACGCAGTATTTT.

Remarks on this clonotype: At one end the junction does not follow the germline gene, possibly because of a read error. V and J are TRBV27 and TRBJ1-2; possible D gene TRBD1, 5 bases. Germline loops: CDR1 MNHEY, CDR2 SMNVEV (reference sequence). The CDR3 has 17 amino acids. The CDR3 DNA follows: TGTGCCAACAGTCCTTCGGGGGGGGGGTTCGCAAGCTATGGCTACACCTTC. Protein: CANSPSGGGFASYGYTF.

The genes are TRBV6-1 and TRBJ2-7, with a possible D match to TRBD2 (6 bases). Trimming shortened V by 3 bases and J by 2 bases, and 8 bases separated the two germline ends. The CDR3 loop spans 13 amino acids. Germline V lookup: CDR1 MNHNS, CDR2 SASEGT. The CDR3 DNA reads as TGTGCCAGCAGTGAGACGGGAGCCTACGAGCAGTACTTC. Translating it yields CASSETGAYEQYF.

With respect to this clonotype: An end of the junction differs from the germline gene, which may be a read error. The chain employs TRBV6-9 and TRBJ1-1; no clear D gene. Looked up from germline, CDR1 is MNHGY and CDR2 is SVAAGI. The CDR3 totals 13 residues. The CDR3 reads CASSTKRGTEAFF. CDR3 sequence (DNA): TGCGCCAGCAGTACCAAACGAGGGACTGAAGCTTTCTTT.